Following are 12 T cell receptor beta chains from one sample sequenced in a study of CD8+ T cells in alopecia areata. cDNA reverse transcribed from extracted RNA served as the sequencing template. Measured with immunoSEQ multiplex PCR; TCRdb has only the in-frame clones, and not every one. Here the sample spans over 95,000 clones, 60% to 65% being singletons. Treatment noted: oral pan-JAK inhibitor, 5-10 mg twice daily. The specimen was CD8+ T cells sorted from blood, collected at week 4, from a patient treated with tofacitinib. The receptor set was obtained from a human donor with alopecia areata.

The rearrangement uses TRBV5-1 and TRBJ2-4; D gene uncertain. The CDR3 is 12 amino acids. Trimming took 0 bases from V and 3 from J, leaving 1 base between them. Germline CDR1 reads SGHRS; CDR2 reads YFSETQ. CDR3 bases: TGCGCCAGCAGCTTGGACAAAAACATTCAGTACTTC. It translates to CASSLDKNIQYF.

This rearrangement joins TRBV10-3 to TRBJ1-2; D is undetermined. Germline loops: CDR1 ENHRY, CDR2 SYGVKD. V lost 0 bases and J lost 6, with 8 bases in between. This CDR3 spans 13 amino acids. CDR3 loop: CAISESIGDGYTF. In nucleotides, the CDR3 is TGTGCCATCAGTGAGTCGATCGGGGATGGCTACACCTTC.

This chain links TRBV2 with TRBJ2-5, with D unclear. CDR1 and CDR2 from the germline V gene are SNHLY and FYNNEI. The CDR3 totals 15 residues. The germline V and J ends were trimmed by 1 base and 2 bases, with 11 bases remaining between them. The CDR3 DNA reads as TGTGCCAGCAGTGAAGGTACAGCAGGACAAGAGACCCAGTACTTC. It translates to CASSEGTAGQETQYF.

This clone occurred a few times. This chain links TRBV5-1 with TRBJ1-1; D is unresolved. This CDR3 spans 17 amino acids. Germline CDR1 is SGHRS and CDR2 is YFSETQ. V lost 1 base to trimming and J lost 0 bases, with 16 bases between them. This chain's CDR3 is CASSLNLGLTMNTEAFF. The CDR3 DNA follows: TGCGCCAGCAGCTTGAACTTGGGGTTAACGATGAACACTGAAGCTTTCTTT.

This clone showed up just once. The rearrangement links TRBV4-1 to TRBJ2-1; 10 bases agree with TRBD2. The germline gives CDR1 MGHRA, CDR2 YSYEKL. This CDR3 comprises 15 residues. V shed 0 bases, J shed 12 bases, and the junction held 8 bases outside the gene matches. The CDR3 nucleotides are TGCGCCAGCAGCCAAGATTCGGCCGGGACTAGCGTGCAGTTCTTC. Translation: CASSQDSAGTSVQFF.

CDR3 sequence: CASTRALNTEAFF. The DNA for the CDR3 is TGTGCCAGCACCAGGGCCTTGAACACTGAAGCTTTCTTT. V is TRBV7-9 and J is TRBJ1-1; possible D gene TRBD1, 5 bases. V lost 7 bases and J 0 bases, leaving 9 bases between the germline ends. Germline V gives CDR1 SEHNR, CDR2 FQNEAQ (reference sequence). CDR3 length: 13 residues.

V is TRBV6-5 and J is TRBJ2-7, with TRBD1 identical over 9 bases. With 2 bases clipped from V and 5 bases from J, the junction kept 4 bases outside the gene matches. There are 14 residues in the CDR3. Germline CDR1 and CDR2: MNHEY and SVGAGI. CDR3 coding DNA: TGTGCCAGCAGTTACGGGACAGGGCTGAACGAGCAGTACTTC. Encoded protein: CASSYGTGLNEQYF.

The CDR3: CASTPLGGGVNEQFF. The CDR3 DNA is TGCGCCAGCACCCCATTAGGTGGTGGGGTCAATGAGCAGTTCTTC. The rearrangement joins TRBV4-1 to TRBJ2-1; no firm D call. Germline V CDR1 and CDR2: MGHRA, YSYEKL. The CDR3 contains 15 residues. The germline V and J ends were trimmed by 7 bases and 6 bases, with 19 bases remaining between them.

The V call is TRBV9, the J call TRBJ2-3, with 14 bases fitting TRBD2. V was clipped by 2 bases and J by 6 bases; unmatched bases: 2. The CDR3 contains 15 residues. CDR1 and CDR2 from the germline V gene are SGDLS and YYNGEE. CDR3 in amino acids: CASSVGTSGGDTQYF. The CDR3 DNA follows: TGTGCCAGCAGCGTCGGGACTAGCGGGGGTGATACGCAGTATTTT.

This chain links TRBV9 with TRBJ1-4; D not certain. Deletions cut 0 bases from V and 6 bases from J, with 15 bases between. CDR1 and CDR2 (germline): SGDLS, YYNGEE. The CDR3 is 16 amino acids. DNA for the CDR3: TGTGCCAGCAGCGTAGACCTCGACCCCCGCCATGAAAAACTGTTTTTT. Amino acid sequence: CASSVDLDPRHEKLFF.

This clone has more than one count but fewer than ten. The gene calls are TRBV29-1 and TRBJ2-1; D uncertain. V was shortened by 0 bases and J by 8 bases, with 14 bases between the two germline ends. This CDR3 is built from 14 residues. Germline-derived CDR1 and CDR2 are SQVTM and ANQGSEA. The CDR3 sequence: CSVEDLATAHEQFF. The CDR3 DNA is TGCAGCGTTGAAGATCTCGCGACCGCCCATGAGCAGTTCTTC.

This chain uses TRBV5-1 with TRBJ2-1; D is undetermined. V was pared by 0 bases and J by 0 bases, with 10 bases between. The germline gives CDR1 SGHRS, CDR2 YFSETQ. This CDR3 is 16 amino acids long. The DNA of the CDR3 is TGCGCCAGCAGCTTGGCGGGTCTAAGCTCCTACAATGAGCAGTTCTTC. Protein: CASSLAGLSSYNEQFF.